A single sample is the source of the 30 T cell receptor beta chains below, sequenced in a study of T cell repertoires in cytomegalovirus infection. Their specific antigens are unknown. In TCRdb, the reads were re-called with MiXCR into one record per CDR3 protein. The table has a few hundred thousand distinct CDR3 sequences, more than 20% seen once. The source material was cultured PBMCs, sampled from culture after CMV antigen stimulation. These receptors were collected from a human donor in good health (CMV status not recorded). Some clones in this sample may be carry-over from other donors' samples.

This clonotype was seen a few times. This sequence joins TRBV7-9 and TRBJ2-6; maybe TRBD2 (5 bases). Trimming removed 5 bases at V and 2 bases at J, with 19 bases between. This CDR3 comprises 18 residues. CDR1 is SEHNR, CDR2 FQNEAQ, per germline (reference sequence). In DNA form, the CDR3 reads TGTGCCAGCAGCCCCCGGGGAGCAGGCGCCGCTGGGGCCAACGTCCTGACTTTC. This gives the protein CASSPRGAGAAGANVLTF.

This clonotype was observed a few times. V and J are TRBV11-2 and TRBJ2-1, with TRBD1 matching over 10 bases. Trimming at V came to 5 bases and at J to 7 bases, leaving 14 bases not matched to a gene. Germline values: CDR1 SGHAT, CDR2 FQNNGV. This CDR3 is 17 amino acids long. The DNA for the CDR3 is TGTGCCAGCAGCCCCGCCCTATCCGGGACAGGGGAGAATGAGCAGTTCTTC. Its translation is CASSPALSGTGENEQFF.

The V gene is TRBV28, the J gene TRBJ1-5, with a weak D call TRBD1 (6 bases). This CDR3 is built from 17 residues. The V gene's germline CDR1 is MDHEN and CDR2 SYDVKM. V lost 2 bases to trimming and J lost 7 bases, with 21 bases between them. CDR3 sequence reads: CASSLVSRGGIGQPQHF. The DNA of the CDR3 is TGTGCCAGCAGTTTAGTATCCAGGGGTGGTATCGGACAGCCCCAGCATTTT.

The chain recombines TRBV19 with TRBJ2-4; a weak D match, TRBD1 (8 bases). V was trimmed by 5 bases and J by 9 bases, leaving 14 bases between them. The germline gives CDR1 LNHDA, CDR2 SQIVND (reference sequence). The CDR3 is 13 amino acids. The CDR3 protein is CASSGQGGGIQYF. The CDR3 DNA reads TGTGCCAGTAGTGGACAGGGCGGGGGCATTCAGTACTTC.

This clonotype was seen ten or more times. The chain links TRBV24-1 to TRBJ1-2, with a weak D call TRBD1 (6 bases). In germline, CDR1 is KGHDR, CDR2 SFDVKD. The V end lost 3 bases, the J end lost 4 bases, and 23 bases lay between the germline ends. The CDR3 runs to 18 residues. The CDR3 region has the DNA TGTGCCACCAGTGATCCCGACCCCCGTAGGGGGAATATCTATGGCTACACCTTC. Translated: CATSDPDPRRGNIYGYTF.

The chain combines TRBV11-2 with TRBJ2-1; TRBD2 matches 11 bases. V lost 4 bases, J lost 5 bases, and 7 bases stayed unmatched. The germline V gene has CDR1 SGHAT and CDR2 FQNNGV. This CDR3 is built from 16 residues. This chain's CDR3 is CASSWQTSGIDNEQFF. As DNA, the CDR3 is TGTGCCAGCAGCTGGCAGACTAGCGGGATTGACAATGAGCAGTTCTTC.

This chain connects TRBV12-3 or TRBV12-4 to TRBJ2-5, with 9 bases fitting TRBD2. This CDR3 comprises 13 residues. The DNA of the CDR3 is TGTGCGGCGAGGCGGGAGGGATCAGAGACCCAGTACTTC. Translated, it gives CAARREGSETQYF.

The V and J genes are TRBV4-3 and TRBJ2-1; TRBD2 matches at 9 bases. V shed 0 bases, J shed 10 bases, and the junction held 10 bases outside the gene matches. The germline gives CDR1 LGHNA, CDR2 YSLEER. CDR3 size: 16 residues. This CDR3 is CASSQEIAGVHREQFF. In DNA, the CDR3 is TGCGCCAGCAGCCAAGAAATAGCGGGAGTTCATAGAGAGCAGTTCTTC.

This clonotype has only a few counts. This sequence joins TRBV28 and TRBJ2-1; D gene unclear. Germline lookup yields CDR1 MDHEN and CDR2 SYDVKM. The CDR3 is 13 amino acids. Between the trimmed V and J ends, which lost 5 bases and 8 bases, there was a span of 13 bases. This chain's CDR3 is CASSSVSADEQFF. The CDR3 coding sequence is TGTGCCAGCAGTAGCGTATCAGCCGATGAGCAGTTCTTC.

This clonotype has a handful of counts. This rearrangement joins TRBV15 to TRBJ2-1, with 8 positions matching TRBD2. CDR3 length equals 16 residues. J gave up 6 bases and V 4 bases, and 11 bases lay outside the gene matches. Germline-derived CDR1 and CDR2 are LNHNV and YYDKDF (reference sequence). This CDR3 is CATSTRGLAKGNEQFF. Here the CDR3 DNA reads TGTGCCACCAGCACGCGAGGACTAGCTAAAGGCAATGAGCAGTTCTTC.

The V call is TRBV4-2, the J call TRBJ1-2; D unclear. Trimming removed 0 bases from V and 7 bases from J, with 12 bases in between. The CDR3 sequence is 14 residues long. Germline V gene sequence: CDR1 LGHNA, CDR2 YNFKEQ. For the CDR3, the DNA is TGTGCCAGCAGCCAAGATCCAGGATCTAGTGGCTACACCTTC. The encoded protein is CASSQDPGSSGYTF.

This chain connects TRBV15 to TRBJ1-6; D is unclear. V gave up 8 bases and J gave up 6 bases, with 8 bases separating them. This CDR3 comprises 12 residues. Per germline, CDR1 LNHNV and CDR2 YYDKDF (reference sequence). The CDR3 DNA reads TGTGCCACCGGGGAGGTTAATTCACCCCTCCACTTT. Translating it yields CATGEVNSPLHF.

The sample holds a few counts of this clonotype. The chain links TRBV29-1 to TRBJ2-6, with 11 bases aligning to TRBD1. The germline V gene has CDR1 SQVTM and CDR2 ANQGSEA. The CDR3 spans 18 residues. With 7 bases clipped from V and 1 base from J, the junction kept 12 bases outside the gene matches. The CDR3 sequence is CSAAYMGQGGSGANVLTF. CDR3 nucleotide sequence: TGCAGCGCCGCTTACATGGGACAGGGGGGTTCTGGGGCCAACGTCCTGACTTTC.

This chain links TRBV6-6 with TRBJ1-1; no clear D gene. The CDR3 is 13 residues long. The germline V and J ends were trimmed by 7 bases and 6 bases, with 15 bases remaining between them. CDR1 is MNHNY, CDR2 SVGAGI, per germline (reference sequence). CDR3 sequence (DNA): TGTGCCAGCACTGAACAGCTTATCGCTGAAGCTTTCTTT. It translates to CASTEQLIAEAFF.

This clonotype was counted ten times or more. This chain connects TRBV28 to TRBJ2-5, with 11 nucleotides matching TRBD2. The germline CDR1 and CDR2 sequences are MDHEN and SYDVKM. The CDR3 is 15 amino acids. The V gene end was trimmed by 3 bases and the J gene end by 4 bases; junction bases not matched to a gene: 4. For the CDR3, the DNA is TGTGCCAGCAGTTTTGACGGACTAGCGGGAGAGACCCAGTACTTC. Its translation is CASSFDGLAGETQYF.

The chain uses TRBV5-1 and TRBJ2-1, with TRBD2 matching 8 bases. V was pared by 1 base and J by 7 bases, with 7 bases of the junction left unmatched. The CDR3 runs to 15 residues. Germline CDR1 and CDR2: SGHRS and YFSETQ. CDR3 protein: CASSLISGMNNEQFF. In DNA, the CDR3 is TGCGCCAGCAGCTTGATTAGCGGGATGAATAATGAGCAGTTCTTC.

This clonotype showed up just a few times. The chain recombines TRBV7-2 with TRBJ2-1; TRBD2 matches at 10 bases. CDR3 length equals 15 residues. The V gene's germline CDR1 is SGHTA and CDR2 FQGNSA. V shed 6 bases, J shed 5 bases, and the junction held 7 bases outside the gene matches. CDR3 DNA sequence: TGTGCCAGCAGGCCAGGACTAGCGGCCAACAATGAGCAGTTCTTC. The encoded protein is CASRPGLAANNEQFF. The full variable domain, completed using reference TRBV7-2 and TRBJ2-1, is GAGVSQSPSNKVTEKGKDVELRCDPISGHTALYWYRQSLGQGLEFLIYFQGNSAPDKSGLPSDRFSAERTGGSVSTLTIQRTQQEDSAVYLCASRPGLAANNEQFFGPGTRLTVL.

The rearrangement uses TRBV4-3 and TRBJ1-2; unclear D gene. The CDR3 length is 18 residues. Germline values: CDR1 LGHNA, CDR2 YSLEER. Between the trimmed V and J ends, which lost 0 bases and 6 bases, there was a span of 23 bases. The CDR3 sequence is CASSQDYSRGSGRNGYTF. CDR3 coding DNA: TGCGCCAGCAGCCAAGATTATTCCCGAGGGAGCGGGCGGAATGGCTACACCTTC.

DNA for the CDR3: TGTGCCAGCAGTTACTCGGCTGGTCCCGGGGGTTCCTATGGCTACACCTTC. As protein: CASSYSAGPGGSYGYTF. The chain combines TRBV6-2 or TRBV6-3 with TRBJ1-2; D possibly corresponds to TRBD1 (5 bases). V lost 0 bases to trimming and J lost 4 bases, with 18 bases between them. Germline loops: CDR1 MNHEY, CDR2 SVGEGT. The CDR3 runs to 17 residues.

The CDR3 region is CASSTLGGTGQFF. Here the CDR3 DNA reads TGTGCCAGTAGTACCTTGGGAGGGACGGGGCAGTTCTTC. The V call is TRBV19, the J call TRBJ2-1; 7 bases align to TRBD2. Germline CDR1 is LNHDA and CDR2 is SQIVND (reference sequence). Germline trimming cut 4 bases from V and 12 bases from J; bases unmatched to any gene: 9. The CDR3 spans 13 residues.

The chain is built from TRBV7-4 and TRBJ2-7, with 8 nucleotides matching TRBD2. The CDR3 loop spans 15 amino acids. Germline assignment: CDR1 SGHVT and CDR2 SQSDAQ. The J segment lost 0 bases and the V segment lost 3 bases, leaving 4 bases of the junction unmatched. CDR3 DNA: TGTGCCAGCAGCTTGGTAGCGGGGAGCTCCTACGAGCAGTACGTC. Translating gives CASSLVAGSSYEQYV.

Details on this clonotype: Lacking the conserved final phenylalanine or tryptophan, this CDR3 likely reflects a read error. This sequence joins TRBV6-2 or TRBV6-3 and TRBJ2-7; possibly TRBD1 for D (6 bases). CDR1 and CDR2 (germline): MNHEY, SVGEGT. Trimming removed 2 bases at V and 4 bases at J, with 21 bases between. CDR3 length equals 17 residues. CDR3 in DNA: TGTGCCAGCAGTTACCCCCCGGGACGGCCCCAGGGGTACGAGCAGTACTCC. Protein product: CASSYPPGRPQGYEQYS.

This clonotype was seen a handful of times. The chain links TRBV19 to TRBJ1-5; D possibly corresponds to TRBD1 (5 bases). Trimming took 4 bases from V and 4 from J, leaving 23 bases between them. The CDR3 has 18 residues. The germline CDR1 and CDR2 sequences are LNHDA and SQIVND (reference sequence). The CDR3 loop reads CASSTPSIPGPNNQPQHF. For the CDR3, the DNA is TGTGCCAGTAGTACGCCCTCCATACCGGGACCCAATAATCAGCCCCAGCATTTT.

The CDR3 reads CASSVGLGNQPQHF. The CDR3 nucleotides are TGTGCCAGCAGCGTTGGCCTCGGCAATCAGCCCCAGCATTTT. The rearrangement joins TRBV9 to TRBJ1-5, with D unclear. V was shortened by 2 bases and J by 2 bases, with 8 bases between the two germline ends. This CDR3 is built from 14 residues. The V gene's germline CDR1 is SGDLS and CDR2 YYNGEE.

The V and J genes are TRBV5-1 and TRBJ1-1; D is ambiguous. CDR3 length: 16 amino acids. Trimming left V 0 bases short and J 0 bases short, with 12 bases between. Germline values: CDR1 SGHRS, CDR2 YFSETQ. The CDR3 DNA reads TGCGCCAGCAGCTTGGGGTATGGAGGCCTGAACACTGAAGCTTTCTTT. Its translation: CASSLGYGGLNTEAFF.

J is TRBJ2-2 and V is TRBV11-2; 16 positions match TRBD2. The CDR3 loop spans 18 amino acids. Losses at the gene ends were 4 bases for V and 6 bases for J; bases not matched to a gene: 8. Germline values: CDR1 SGHAT, CDR2 FQNNGV. The DNA of the CDR3 is TGTGCCAGCAGCTCGGGACTAGCGGGAGGGCCTGGCGCCGGGGAGCTGTTTTTT. It specifies CASSSGLAGGPGAGELFF. Full variable domain (outside the CDR3, taken from reference TRBV11-2 and TRBJ2-2): EAGVAQSPRYKIIEKRQSVAFWCNPISGHATLYWYQQILGQGPKLLIQFQNNGVVDDSQLPKDRFSAERLKGVDSTLKIQPAKLEDSAVYLCASSSGLAGGPGAGELFFGEGSRLTVL.

The J gene is TRBJ2-1, the V gene TRBV7-3; possibly TRBD2 for D (6 bases). CDR3 size: 16 residues. V lost 3 bases and J 8 bases, leaving 20 bases between the germline ends. From germline, CDR1 is SGHTA and CDR2 FQGTGA. The CDR3 region has the DNA TGTGCCAGCAGCTTGCGGACTACCCGCCTTAGGGATGAGCAGTTCTTC. Its protein is CASSLRTTRLRDEQFF.

This clonotype was picked up many times. The gene calls are TRBV7-2 and TRBJ2-5; no clear D. Germline lookup yields CDR1 SGHTA and CDR2 FQGNSA. The V end lost 4 bases, the J end lost 5 bases, and 8 bases lay between the germline ends. This CDR3 comprises 12 residues. This CDR3 reads CASSSNSETQYF. For the CDR3, the DNA is TGTGCCAGCAGCTCCAACTCCGAGACCCAGTACTTC. The variable domain in full, completed from reference TRBV7-2 and TRBJ2-5, reads GAGVSQSPSNKVTEKGKDVELRCDPISGHTALYWYRQSLGQGLEFLIYFQGNSAPDKSGLPSDRFSAERTGGSVSTLTIQRTQQEDSAVYLCASSSNSETQYFGPGTRLLVL.

In its sample, this clonotype was seen many times. The chain carries TRBV12-3 or TRBV12-4 and TRBJ2-3; 12 positions agree with TRBD2. V shed 3 bases, J shed 0 bases, and the junction held 4 bases outside the gene matches. The CDR3 spans 17 residues. In DNA form, the CDR3 reads TGTGCCAGCAGTTTTGAGCTAGCGGGGGGGAGCACAGATACGCAGTATTTT. This sequence encodes CASSFELAGGSTDTQYF.

This chain joins TRBV19 and TRBJ2-1; D gene ambiguous. Germline V gene data show CDR1 as LNHDA and CDR2 as SQIVND (reference sequence). This CDR3 is built from 13 residues. The germline V and J ends were trimmed by 3 bases and 7 bases, with 10 bases remaining between them. The DNA for the CDR3 is TGTGCCAGTAGTATTGCCTCCCGAAATGAGCAGTTCTTC. This codes for CASSIASRNEQFF.